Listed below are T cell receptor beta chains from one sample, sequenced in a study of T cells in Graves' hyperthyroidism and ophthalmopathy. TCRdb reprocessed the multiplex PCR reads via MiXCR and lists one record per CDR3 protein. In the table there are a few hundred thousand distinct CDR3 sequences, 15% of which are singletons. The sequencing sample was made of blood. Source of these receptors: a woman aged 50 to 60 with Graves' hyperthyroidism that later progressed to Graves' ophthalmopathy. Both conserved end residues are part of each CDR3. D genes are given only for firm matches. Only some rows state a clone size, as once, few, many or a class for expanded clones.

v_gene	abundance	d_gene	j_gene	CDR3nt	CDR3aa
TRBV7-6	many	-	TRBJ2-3	TGTGCCAGCAGCCGCCGGGCCTCAAGGAGCACAGATACGCAGTATTTT	CASSRRASRSTDTQYF
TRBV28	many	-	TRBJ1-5	TGTGCCAGCAGTTTAGTCGTCGGGGGCCTCGATCAGCCCCAGCATTTT	CASSLVVGGLDQPQHF
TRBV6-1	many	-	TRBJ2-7	TGTGCCAGCATAGGACCGGGGATCAACGAGCAGTACTTC	CASIGPGINEQYF
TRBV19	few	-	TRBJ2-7	TGTGCCAGTAGTATACGGACGAACTACGAGCAGTACTTC	CASSIRTNYEQYF
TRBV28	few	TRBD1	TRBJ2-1	TGTGCCAGCATTACAGGGGGCTCCTACAATGAGCAGTTCTTC	CASITGGSYNEQFF
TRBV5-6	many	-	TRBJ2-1	TGTGCCAGCAGCTTGGGGGGCGGTCTCTCCTACAATGAGCAGTTCTTC	CASSLGGGLSYNEQFF
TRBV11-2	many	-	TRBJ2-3	TGTGCCAGCAGCCCACCACCCATACTGGGCACAGATACGCAGTATTTT	CASSPPPILGTDTQYF
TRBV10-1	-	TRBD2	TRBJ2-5	TGCGCCAGCAAGGCTAGCGGGAGGGCCCAAGGGACCCAGTACTTC	CASKASGRAQGTQYF
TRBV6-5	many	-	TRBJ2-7	TGTGCCAGCGTAGCGCCGGCCTACGAGCAGTACTTC	CASVAPAYEQYF
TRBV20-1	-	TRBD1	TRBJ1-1	TGCAGTGCTCTACAGGGGGCTTTCACTGAAGCTTTCTTT	CSALQGAFTEAFF
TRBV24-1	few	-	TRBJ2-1	TGTGCCACCGATGAGCGGGACAACAATGAGCAGTTCTTC	CATDERDNNEQFF
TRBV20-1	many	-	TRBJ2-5	TGCAGTGTTTGGAGTCTCGGGGGTCAAGAGACCCAGTACTTC	CSVWSLGGQETQYF
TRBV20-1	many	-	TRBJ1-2	TGCAGTGCTAGAGGGGTTGACAGCCACTATGGCTACACCTTC	CSARGVDSHYGYTF
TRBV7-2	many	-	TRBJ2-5	TGTGCCAGCAGCTTAGACCAGGGCACAGGGACCCAGTACTTC	CASSLDQGTGTQYF
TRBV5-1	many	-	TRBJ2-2	TGCGCCAGCAGCTTGGGTTTTAGCGGGAACACCGGGGAGCTGTTTTTT	CASSLGFSGNTGELFF
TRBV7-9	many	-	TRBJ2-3	TGTGCCAGCAGCTTAGATAGCACAGATACGCAGTATTTT	CASSLDSTDTQYF
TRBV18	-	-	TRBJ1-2	TGTGCCAGCTCACCGCAGGCCCTGGCCGACTATGGCTACACCTTC	CASSPQALADYGYTF
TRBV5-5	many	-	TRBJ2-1	TGTGCCAGCAGCTTGTTGGTCGACAATGAGCAGTTCTTC	CASSLLVDNEQFF
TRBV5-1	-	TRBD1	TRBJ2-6	TGCGCCAGCAGCTTTGGTGGACAGGCCTCTGGGGCCAACGTCCTGACTTTC	CASSFGGQASGANVLTF
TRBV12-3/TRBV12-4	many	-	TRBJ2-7	TGTGCCAGCAGTTCACCCACCGCCCATCGGGCGGGGAGCTCCTACGAGCAGTACTTC	CASSSPTAHRAGSSYEQYF
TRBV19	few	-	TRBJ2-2	TGTGCCAGTAGTACCCGAGGGACACCTATGAACACCGGGGAGCTGTTTTTT	CASSTRGTPMNTGELFF
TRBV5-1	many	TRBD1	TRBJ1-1	TGCGCCAGCAGCCCAGGGGGAATGAACACTGAAGCTTTCTTT	CASSPGGMNTEAFF
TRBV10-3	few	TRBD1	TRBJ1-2	TGTGCCATCAGTGAGTCAAGGGGGGACAGAGGCTATGGCTACACCTTC	CAISESRGDRGYGYTF
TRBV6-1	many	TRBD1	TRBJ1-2	TGTGCCAGCAGTGACCCAGCAAATGGACAGGGGGCTTATGGCTACACCTTC	CASSDPANGQGAYGYTF
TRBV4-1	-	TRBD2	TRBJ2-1	TGCGCCAGCAGCCAAGTAGCGGGAGAGGGCGATGAGCAGTTCTTC	CASSQVAGEGDEQFF
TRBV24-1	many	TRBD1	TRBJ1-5	TGTGCCACCAGTGACCACAAAACAGGGGATAATCAGCCCCAGCATTTT	CATSDHKTGDNQPQHF
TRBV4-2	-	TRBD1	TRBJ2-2	TGTGCCAGCAGCCAAGGGACAGGGGGGGGCACCGGGGAGCTGTTTTTT	CASSQGTGGGTGELFF
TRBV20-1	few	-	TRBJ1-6	TGCAGTGCTACCTATGTTGGGTGGCTTACAGACAATTCACCCCTCCACTTT	CSATYVGWLTDNSPLHF
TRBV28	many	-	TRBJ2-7	TGTGCCAGCAAAAGGGGGGCAGGGGCCTACGAGCAGTACTTC	CASKRGAGAYEQYF
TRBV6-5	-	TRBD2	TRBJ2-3	TGTGCCAGCAGTTACTCTCTCCCTAGCGGGAGTTGGACAGATACGCAGTATTTT	CASSYSLPSGSWTDTQYF
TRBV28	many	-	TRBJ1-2	TGTGCCAGCGGTACAGCGTCAGAGGAATGGGGCCCAGCTAACTATGGCTACACCTTC	CASGTASEEWGPANYGYTF
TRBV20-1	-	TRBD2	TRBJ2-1	TGCAGTGCCCCCCCCGCTAGCGGGAGTGAGCAGTTCTTC	CSAPPASGSEQFF
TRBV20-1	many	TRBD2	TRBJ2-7	TGCAGTGCCCTCCCCCGGGAAAGGGGACTAGCGGGGGCCTACGAGCAGTACTTC	CSALPRERGLAGAYEQYF
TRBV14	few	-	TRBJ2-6	TGTGCCAGCAAAAAGGTTTCTGGGGCCAACGTCCTGACTTTC	CASKKVSGANVLTF
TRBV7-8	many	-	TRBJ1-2	TGTGCCAGCAGTGACAGTCCCTATGGCTACACCTTC	CASSDSPYGYTF
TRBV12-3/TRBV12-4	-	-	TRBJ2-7	TGTGCCAGCCGCCTTAACTCCGGATTCAAACTAAGCTCCTACGAGCAGTACTTC	CASRLNSGFKLSSYEQYF
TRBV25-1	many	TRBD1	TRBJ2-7	TGTGCCACCAGGGACAGAACCTACGAGCAGTACTTC	CATRDRTYEQYF
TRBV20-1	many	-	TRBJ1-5	TGCAGTGCTAGAGCGGAACAGGGAAAGTTTAGCAATCAGCCCCAGCATTTT	CSARAEQGKFSNQPQHF
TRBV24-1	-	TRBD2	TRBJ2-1	TGTGCCACCAGTGATACGGGGACTAGCGGATCCTCGGATGAGCAGTTCTTC	CATSDTGTSGSSDEQFF
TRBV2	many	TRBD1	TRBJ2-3	TGTGCCAGCAGCCGGGACAGGGCTAGCACAGATACGCAGTATTTT	CASSRDRASTDTQYF
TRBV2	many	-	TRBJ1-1	TGTGCCAGCTTCAGACTGAGCGACACTGAAGCTTTCTTT	CASFRLSDTEAFF
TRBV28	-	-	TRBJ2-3	TGTGCCAGCAGTACACCGGCAGGGGGCACAGATACGCAGTATTTT	CASSTPAGGTDTQYF
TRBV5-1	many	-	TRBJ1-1	TGCGCCAGCAGCCAGGCAGTAGAGACTGAAGCTTTCTTT	CASSQAVETEAFF
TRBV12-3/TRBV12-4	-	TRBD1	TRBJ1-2	TGTGCCACCCTCCGAGTACAGGGGGGGACCTATGGCTACACCTTC	CATLRVQGGTYGYTF
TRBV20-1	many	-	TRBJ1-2	TGCAGTGCTAGACAGGGAGGCTATGGCTACACCTTC	CSARQGGYGYTF
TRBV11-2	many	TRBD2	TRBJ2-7	TGTGCCAGCAGCCCCCAAGGGTTTACTAGCGGGACCAGGTACGAGCAGTACTTC	CASSPQGFTSGTRYEQYF
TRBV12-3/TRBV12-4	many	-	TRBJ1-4	TGTGCCAGCAGTTTGGGCCTAGAAAAACTGTTTTTT	CASSLGLEKLFF
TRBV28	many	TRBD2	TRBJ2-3	TGTGCCAGCAGTCTCCGGCGCGGGAGCGTGGATACGCAGTATTTT	CASSLRRGSVDTQYF
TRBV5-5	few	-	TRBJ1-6	TGTGCCAGCAGCTTTGGGGACCCCCTGGGCCCCTATAATTCACCCCTCCACTTT	CASSFGDPLGPYNSPLHF
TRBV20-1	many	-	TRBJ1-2	TGCAGTGCTAGAAAAATAAGCCAGGATTATGGCTACACCTTC	CSARKISQDYGYTF
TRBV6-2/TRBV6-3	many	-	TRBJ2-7	TGTGCCAGCGGTGTAGGGAACGAGCAGTACTTC	CASGVGNEQYF
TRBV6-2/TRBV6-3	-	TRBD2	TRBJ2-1	TGTGCCAGCAGCGACCTTGCGCGGGGGAGCTCCTACAATGAGCAGTTCTTC	CASSDLARGSSYNEQFF
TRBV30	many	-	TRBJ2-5	TGTGCCTGGAGAAAGGGGGGAGTGGAGACCCAGTACTTC	CAWRKGGVETQYF
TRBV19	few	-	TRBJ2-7	TGTGCCAGTAGTGCCGTTCTGGACGGTTCCTACGAGCAGTACTTC	CASSAVLDGSYEQYF
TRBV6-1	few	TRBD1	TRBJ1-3	TGTGCCAGCAGCCTGAGGGACAGAGGACAAACCATATATTTT	CASSLRDRGQTIYF
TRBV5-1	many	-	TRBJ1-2	TGCGCCAGCAGCCCATCGAATGCGGGGGGACTCTATGGCTACACCTTC	CASSPSNAGGLYGYTF
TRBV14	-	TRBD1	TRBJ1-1	TGTGCCAGCAGCCCGTGGCAGGGGGCCCCTGAAGCTTTCTTT	CASSPWQGAPEAFF